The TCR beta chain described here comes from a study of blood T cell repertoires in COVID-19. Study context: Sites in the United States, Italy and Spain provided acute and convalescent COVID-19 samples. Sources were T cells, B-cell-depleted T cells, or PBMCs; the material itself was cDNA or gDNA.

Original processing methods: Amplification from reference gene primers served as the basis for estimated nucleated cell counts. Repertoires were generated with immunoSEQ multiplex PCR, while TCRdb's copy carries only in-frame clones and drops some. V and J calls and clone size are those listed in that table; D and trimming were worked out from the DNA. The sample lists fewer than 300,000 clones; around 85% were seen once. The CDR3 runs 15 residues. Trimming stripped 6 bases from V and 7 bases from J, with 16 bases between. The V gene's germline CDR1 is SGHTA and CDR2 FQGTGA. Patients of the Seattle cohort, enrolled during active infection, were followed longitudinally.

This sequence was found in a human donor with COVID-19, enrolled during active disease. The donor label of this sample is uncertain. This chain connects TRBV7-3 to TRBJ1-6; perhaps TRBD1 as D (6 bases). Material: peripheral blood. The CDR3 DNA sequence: TGTGCCAGCAGTTTACAGGGTCATACAAATTCACCCCTCCACTTT. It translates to CASSLQGHTNSPLHF.